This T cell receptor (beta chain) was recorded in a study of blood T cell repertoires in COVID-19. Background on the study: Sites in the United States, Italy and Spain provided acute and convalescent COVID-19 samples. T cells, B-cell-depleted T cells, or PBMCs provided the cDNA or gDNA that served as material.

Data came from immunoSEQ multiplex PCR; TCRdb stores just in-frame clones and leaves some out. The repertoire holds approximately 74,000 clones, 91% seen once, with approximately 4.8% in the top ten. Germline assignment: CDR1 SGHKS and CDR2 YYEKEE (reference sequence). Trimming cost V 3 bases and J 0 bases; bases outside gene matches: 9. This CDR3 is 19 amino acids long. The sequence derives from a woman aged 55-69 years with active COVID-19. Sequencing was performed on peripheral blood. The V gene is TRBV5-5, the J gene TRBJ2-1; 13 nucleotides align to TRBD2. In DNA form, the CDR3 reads TGTGCCAGCAGCTCGGGACTAGCGGGGCCATCCAGCTCCTACAATGAGCAGTTCTTC. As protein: CASSSGLAGPSSSYNEQFF.